This is a list of T cell receptor beta chains from one sample in a study of shared clonotypes between healthy human individuals. This table comes from immunoSEQ multiplex PCR, and its TCRdb copy is limited to in-frame clones, with some not included. Of nearly 2 million clones in the sample, approximately 94% were seen once. The sequencing input was naive CD8+ T cells sorted from blood. The receptors were sampled from a man between 18 and 29 years old in good health. Both conserved end residues are part of each CDR3. Each record gives: V gene, J gene, D gene, clone size, CDR3 DNA, CDR3 protein. A D gene is named only where the DNA matches it firmly. Rows may omit the clone size; those that give it use once, few, many or a size class.

v_call: TRBV4-1; j_call: TRBJ1-4; d_call: .; clone_size: .; cdr3_nt: TGCGCCAGCAGCCAAGGACACCAGGGAGATGAAAAACTGTTTTTT; cdr3_aa: CASSQGHQGDEKLFF
v_call: TRBV7-8; j_call: TRBJ1-2; d_call: TRBD1; clone_size: .; cdr3_nt: TGTGCCAGCAGCACGACCGACAGGGTTAATGGCTACACCTTC; cdr3_aa: CASSTTDRVNGYTF
v_call: TRBV6-6; j_call: TRBJ1-4; d_call: .; clone_size: .; cdr3_nt: TGTGCCAGTAATACCGGGTTAGATGAAAAACTGTTTTTT; cdr3_aa: CASNTGLDEKLFF
v_call: TRBV9; j_call: TRBJ2-3; d_call: .; clone_size: .; cdr3_nt: TGTGCCAGCAGCGTAGGTGGGGGCGGAGATACGCAGTATTTT; cdr3_aa: CASSVGGGGDTQYF
v_call: TRBV7-8; j_call: TRBJ1-2; d_call: TRBD1; clone_size: .; cdr3_nt: TGTGCCAGCAGCCTCCTGGGGACAGGGCCCCACACCTTC; cdr3_aa: CASSLLGTGPHTF
v_call: TRBV6-5; j_call: TRBJ2-7; d_call: .; clone_size: .; cdr3_nt: TGTGCCAGCAGTCCGGGGGCAGGGGGAGAGTACGAGCAGTACTTC; cdr3_aa: CASSPGAGGEYEQYF
v_call: TRBV29-1; j_call: TRBJ2-1; d_call: .; clone_size: .; cdr3_nt: TGCAGCGTTCGGGAAGGTGAGCAGTTCTTC; cdr3_aa: CSVREGEQFF
v_call: TRBV13; j_call: TRBJ1-2; d_call: .; clone_size: .; cdr3_nt: TGTGCCAGCAGCTTAGGAGGGAACTATGGCTACACCTTC; cdr3_aa: CASSLGGNYGYTF
v_call: TRBV7-3; j_call: TRBJ1-1; d_call: .; clone_size: few; cdr3_nt: TGTGCCAGCAGCTTATGGGGTGGCCACATGAACACTGAAGCTTTCTTT; cdr3_aa: CASSLWGGHMNTEAFF
v_call: TRBV7-9; j_call: TRBJ2-7; d_call: .; clone_size: .; cdr3_nt: TGTGCCAGCAGCTTAACTGTATCGGGAATCTACGAGCAGTACTTC; cdr3_aa: CASSLTVSGIYEQYF
v_call: TRBV29-1; j_call: TRBJ2-1; d_call: .; clone_size: .; cdr3_nt: TGCAGCGTTGCGGGGGTTGGGAATGAGCAGTTCTTC; cdr3_aa: CSVAGVGNEQFF